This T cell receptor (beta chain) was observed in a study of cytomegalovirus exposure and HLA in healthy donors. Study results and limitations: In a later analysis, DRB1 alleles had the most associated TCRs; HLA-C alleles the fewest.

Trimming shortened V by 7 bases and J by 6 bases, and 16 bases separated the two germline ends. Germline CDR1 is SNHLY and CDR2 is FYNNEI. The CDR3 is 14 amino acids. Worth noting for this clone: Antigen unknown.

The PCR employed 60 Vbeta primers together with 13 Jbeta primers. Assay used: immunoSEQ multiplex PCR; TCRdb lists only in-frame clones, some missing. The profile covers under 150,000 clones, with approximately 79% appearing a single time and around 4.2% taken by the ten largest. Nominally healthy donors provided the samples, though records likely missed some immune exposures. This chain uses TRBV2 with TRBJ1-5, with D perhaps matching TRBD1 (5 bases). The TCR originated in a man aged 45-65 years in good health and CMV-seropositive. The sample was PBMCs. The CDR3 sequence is CASTGEGRGQPQHF. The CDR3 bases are TGTGCCAGCACGGGGGAGGGTCGCGGTCAGCCCCAGCATTTT.